These 30 T cell receptor beta chains were all obtained from the same sample, sequenced in a study of OX40 agonist ivuxolimab in advanced cancers. The data were produced by immunoSEQ multiplex PCR, yet TCRdb's version contains in-frame clones alone and is incomplete. The data show roughly 71,000 clones, with roughly 84% seen just once and roughly 0.85% held by the top ten. The sequenced sample was CD4+ or CD8+ T cells sorted from blood, obtained in a trial of the OX40 agonist ivuxolimab. These receptors were obtained from an adult with an advanced solid tumor such as melanoma, head and neck, liver or kidney cancer.

The chain uses TRBV19 and TRBJ1-5; D is undetermined. CDR1 is LNHDA and CDR2 is SQIVND in the germline V gene (reference sequence). The CDR3 has 12 residues. With 2 bases removed from V and 7 bases from J, the gap between germline ends came to 6 bases. Here the CDR3 DNA reads TGTGCCAGTAGTATAAGGGAACAGCCCCAGCATTTT. Translating it yields CASSIREQPQHF.

The chain combines TRBV27 with TRBJ2-1, with 9 bases fitting TRBD2. J gave up 10 bases and V 4 bases, and 14 bases lay outside the gene matches. Germline CDR1 and CDR2: MNHEY and SMNVEV (reference sequence). CDR3 length equals 16 residues. This CDR3 reads CASSSSTGGTSTEQFF. The CDR3 DNA reads as TGTGCCAGCAGTTCCTCTACTGGCGGGACTAGCACCGAGCAGTTCTTC.

J is TRBJ1-3 and V is TRBV14; possibly TRBD1 for D (6 bases). Trimming stripped 2 bases from V and 4 bases from J, with 12 bases between. Germline CDR1 is SGHDN and CDR2 is FVKESK. The CDR3 consists of 15 residues. CDR3 in DNA: TGTGCCAGCAGCCAAAACAGGGTAGCGGGAAACACCATATATTTT. Protein product: CASSQNRVAGNTIYF.

The chain uses TRBV18 and TRBJ1-4; unclear D gene. Germline CDR1 is KGHSH and CDR2 is LQKENI. The V end lost 5 bases, the J end lost 8 bases, and 6 bases lay between the germline ends. The CDR3 is 11 residues long. The CDR3: CASSSVEKLFF. The CDR3 nucleotides are TGTGCCAGCTCATCCGTAGAAAAACTGTTTTTT.

The chain uses TRBV15 and TRBJ2-5; 8 positions agree with TRBD1. The V gene's germline CDR1 is LNHNV and CDR2 YYDKDF (reference sequence). CDR3 length equals 15 residues. Trimming took 5 bases from V and 8 from J; bases not matched to a gene: 13. As DNA, the CDR3 is TGTGCCACCAGCGTAGGACAGGGAGCGGAGAAAACCCAGTACTTC. As protein: CATSVGQGAEKTQYF.

This clone has a single count. The chain joins TRBV19 to TRBJ2-7; 10 nucleotides line up with TRBD1. V shed 1 base, J shed 6 bases, and the junction held 9 bases outside the gene matches. The CDR3 totals 16 residues. Per germline, CDR1 LNHDA and CDR2 SQIVND (reference sequence). CDR3 sequence: CASSIAGTGVPIEQYF. The DNA of the CDR3 is TGTGCCAGTAGTATAGCCGGGACAGGGGTCCCCATCGAGCAGTACTTC. Full variable domain (remainder filled in from reference TRBV19 and TRBJ2-7): DGGITQSPKYLFRKEGQNVTLSCEQNLNHDAMYWYRQDPGQGLRLIYYSQIVNDFQKGDIAEGYSVSREKKESFPLTVTSAQKNPTAFYLCASSIAGTGVPIEQYFGPGTRLTVT.

On this clone: An end of the junction does not agree with germline; a read error may underlie this. V gene TRBV4-2 combines with J gene TRBJ2-1; TRBD2 agrees at 9 bases. The CDR3 runs to 16 residues. From germline, CDR1 is LGHNA and CDR2 YNFKEQ. The CDR3 here is CAGSQLGAGGGDEQFF. The CDR3 DNA reads as TGTGCCGGCAGCCAACTCGGAGCGGGGGGTGGGGATGAGCAGTTCTTC.

The rearrangement uses TRBV27 and TRBJ2-7, with TRBD1 matching over 11 bases. Per germline, CDR1 MNHEY and CDR2 SMNVEV (reference sequence). This CDR3 comprises 15 residues. V gave up 6 bases and J gave up 4 bases; unmatched junction bases: 8. The CDR3 reads CASRALGQGAYEQYF. The CDR3 coding sequence is TGTGCCAGCAGAGCCCTAGGACAGGGGGCTTACGAGCAGTACTTC.

The chain recombines TRBV18 with TRBJ1-1; TRBD1 matches at 7 bases. The CDR3 loop spans 15 amino acids. From germline, CDR1 is KGHSH and CDR2 LQKENI. Unmatched junction bases numbered 7, after V lost 3 bases and J lost 3 bases. This chain's CDR3 is CASSPRTGVDTEAFF. The CDR3 bases are TGTGCCAGCTCACCCAGGACAGGAGTTGACACTGAAGCTTTCTTT.

The chain combines TRBV7-3 with TRBJ1-6; no clear D gene. Looked up from germline, CDR1 is SGHTA and CDR2 is FQGTGA. This CDR3 has 14 residues. V was pared by 2 bases and J by 7 bases, with 9 bases between. The CDR3 loop reads CASSLGVRNSPLHF. CDR3 bases: TGTGCCAGCAGCTTAGGGGTTCGGAATTCACCCCTCCACTTT.

The J gene is TRBJ2-7, the V gene TRBV18; the D is unclear. The CDR3 is 14 amino acids. The germline V gene encodes CDR1 KGHSH and CDR2 LQKENI. V was pared by 4 bases and J by 4 bases, with 14 bases between. CDR3: CASSRAAEAYEQYF. The CDR3 DNA reads TGTGCCAGCTCACGGGCAGCTGAAGCTTACGAGCAGTACTTC.

The chain has TRBV14 and TRBJ2-1; 15 bases line up with TRBD2. Germline V gene lookup returns CDR1 SGHDN and CDR2 FVKESK. The CDR3 totals 19 residues. The V gene end was trimmed by 4 bases and the J gene end by 7 bases; junction bases not matched to a gene: 14. CDR3 residues: CASSRTGTSGRRSRNEQFF. The CDR3 nucleotides are TGTGCCAGCAGCCGTACCGGGACTAGCGGGAGGCGTAGTAGGAATGAGCAGTTCTTC.

CDR3 in amino acids: CATSRGGLMDTQYF. The CDR3 DNA sequence: TGTGCCACCAGCAGGGGGGGGCTCATGGATACGCAGTATTTT. The V call is TRBV15, the J call TRBJ2-3; perhaps TRBD2 as D (7 bases). CDR3 length: 14 residues. Germline CDR1 LNHNV, CDR2 YYDKDF (reference sequence). The germline V and J ends were trimmed by 3 bases and 6 bases, with 13 bases remaining between them.

The rearrangement joins TRBV7-3 to TRBJ2-5; D perhaps matches TRBD2 (6 bases). The V and J ends lost 4 bases and 1 base respectively, with 10 bases between them. Germline-derived CDR1 and CDR2 are SGHTA and FQGTGA. The CDR3 totals 14 residues. CDR3 sequence reads: CASSYERVQETQYF. The DNA of the CDR3 is TGTGCCAGCAGCTATGAGCGGGTCCAAGAGACCCAGTACTTC.

The chain is built from TRBV19 and TRBJ2-1; 7 bases line up with TRBD1. Trimming took 6 bases from V and 8 from J; bases not matched to a gene: 7. Germline V CDR1 and CDR2: LNHDA, SQIVND (reference sequence). This CDR3 is 13 amino acids long. DNA of the CDR3: TGTGCCAGTAGGTCAGGGGGTGGAGATGAGCAGTTCTTC. Translation gives CASRSGGGDEQFF.

This chain uses TRBV18 with TRBJ1-1, with 9 positions matching TRBD1. The CDR3 has 16 residues. Looked up from germline, CDR1 is KGHSH and CDR2 is LQKENI. V dropped 5 bases and J dropped 0; count of bases not matched to a gene: 7. CDR3 residues: CASSTGGGSMNTEAFF. CDR3 DNA: TGTGCCAGCTCAACAGGGGGCGGTTCGATGAACACTGAAGCTTTCTTT.

V is TRBV6-6 and J is TRBJ1-1; a weak D match, TRBD1 (6 bases). Germline assignment: CDR1 MNHNY and CDR2 SVGAGI (reference sequence). Trimming removed 2 bases from V and 0 bases from J, with 10 bases in between. The CDR3 is 15 residues long. CDR3 DNA sequence: TGTGCCAGCAGTTACAATGGGGGGCTGAACACTGAAGCTTTCTTT. Translation: CASSYNGGLNTEAFF.

V is TRBV6-5 and J is TRBJ2-7; 9 nucleotides match TRBD1. The V segment lost 4 bases and the J segment 7 bases; nucleotides outside the gene matches: 8. Looked up from germline, CDR1 is MNHEY and CDR2 is SVGAGI. The CDR3 runs 14 residues. DNA for the CDR3: TGTGCCAGCAGTTTCAGACAGGGGGTCGGGGAGCAGTACTTC. This translates into CASSFRQGVGEQYF.

This clone was observed once. Other DNA sequences in this specimen translate into the identical CDR3. The rearrangement uses TRBV2 and TRBJ2-1, with D possibly matching TRBD2 (5 bases). V was trimmed by 2 bases and J by 0 bases, leaving 5 bases between them. Per the germline V gene, CDR1 is SNHLY and CDR2 is FYNNEI. The CDR3 has 14 amino acids. CDR3: CASSETSSYNEQFF. DNA of the CDR3: TGTGCCAGCAGTGAAACTAGCTCCTACAATGAGCAGTTCTTC. The whole variable domain, filled in from reference TRBV2 and TRBJ2-1, reads EPEVTQTPSHQVTQMGQEVILRCVPISNHLYFYWYRQILGQKVEFLVSFYNNEISEKSEIFDDQFSVERPDGSNFTLKIRSTKLEDSAMYFCASSETSSYNEQFFGPGTRLTVL.

This clone was found once. The V call is TRBV2, the J call TRBJ2-7; TRBD2 agrees at 12 bases. The CDR3 runs to 16 residues. V dropped 6 bases and J dropped 7; count of bases not matched to a gene: 13. Germline CDR1 is SNHLY and CDR2 is FYNNEI. The CDR3 loop is CASSADGLAGSGEQYF. DNA of the CDR3: TGTGCCAGCAGCGCTGACGGACTAGCGGGATCCGGGGAGCAGTACTTC.

The sample holds a few counts of this clone. The J gene is TRBJ2-4, the V gene TRBV28; tentative D call: TRBD1 (6 bases). With 7 bases removed from V and 8 bases from J, the gap between germline ends came to 21 bases. The germline CDR1 and CDR2 sequences are MDHEN and SYDVKM. The CDR3 sequence is 15 residues long. The CDR3 nucleotides are TGTGCCAGCACTCTATCGGTCCCCGAGGGGGACATTCAGTACTTC. Its protein is CASTLSVPEGDIQYF.

The gene calls are TRBV7-3 and TRBJ2-5, with 7 positions matching TRBD2. Germline V CDR1 and CDR2: SGHTA, FQGTGA. With 5 bases clipped from V and 2 bases from J, the junction kept 8 bases outside the gene matches. This CDR3 contains 15 residues. The DNA for the CDR3 is TGTGCCAGCAGCGCCTGGGGGGGATCTCAAGAGACCCAGTACTTC. Translating it yields CASSAWGGSQETQYF. The full variable domain, rest sourced from reference TRBV7-3 and TRBJ2-5, is GAGVSQTPSNKVTEKGKYVELRCDPISGHTALYWYRQSLGQGPEFLIYFQGTGAADDSGLPNDRFFAVRPEGSVSTLKIQRTERGDSAVYLCASSAWGGSQETQYFGPGTRLLVL.

The V and J genes are TRBV5-1 and TRBJ1-4, with D perhaps TRBD1 (6 bases). V lost 2 bases and J lost 5, with 10 bases in between. The germline V gene encodes CDR1 SGHRS and CDR2 YFSETQ. The CDR3 contains 14 residues. Written as DNA, the CDR3 is TGCGCCAGCAGCTTAGGGGGAGGAAATGAAAAACTGTTTTTT. This codes for CASSLGGGNEKLFF.

V and J are TRBV15 and TRBJ1-2; possible D gene TRBD1, 6 bases. The CDR3 is 17 amino acids. Germline V gene data show CDR1 as LNHNV and CDR2 as YYDKDF (reference sequence). V was clipped by 1 base and J by 4 bases, with 19 bases between them. CDR3 nucleotides: TGTGCCACCAGCAGAGGTCTACAGGGTTCTGGCGGCTATGGCTACACCTTC. Protein sequence: CATSRGLQGSGGYGYTF.

This chain connects TRBV5-4 to TRBJ2-6; 11 bases map to TRBD1. With 4 bases clipped from V and 3 bases from J, the junction kept 3 bases outside the gene matches. In germline, CDR1 is SGHNT, CDR2 YYREEE (reference sequence). The CDR3 has 16 residues. The CDR3 nucleotides are TGTGCCAGCAGCGGACAGGGGGCAGGTGGGGCCAACGTCCTGACTTTC. It codes for CASSGQGAGGANVLTF.

This clone appeared a single time. The rearrangement uses TRBV19 and TRBJ1-2; possibly TRBD1 for D (5 bases). The CDR3 is 16 amino acids. V dropped 7 bases and J dropped 0 bases, with 18 bases sitting between them. Looked up from germline, CDR1 is LNHDA and CDR2 is SQIVND (reference sequence). The CDR3 protein is CASKPLGGTANYGYTF. The CDR3 nucleotides read TGTGCCAGTAAGCCCTTAGGTGGGACCGCTAACTATGGCTACACCTTC.

In the case of this clone: This may come from a read error, since a much larger clone is one base off. This CDR3 is also generated by other DNA sequences in the sample. The chain recombines TRBV7-8 with TRBJ1-5, with D tentatively TRBD1 (6 bases). V shed 1 base and J shed 10 bases, with 17 bases lying between them. This CDR3 has 15 residues. Per germline, CDR1 SGHVS and CDR2 FQNEAQ. CDR3 DNA: TGTGCCAGCAGCTTAGGGCCAGGGGTCGAGCAACCCCAGCATTTT. This codes for CASSLGPGVEQPQHF.

Here the CDR3 reads CASSLTGQRDGYTF. The CDR3 nucleotides read TGTGCCAGCAGCTTGACCGGACAGAGAGATGGCTACACCTTC. V is TRBV5-6 and J is TRBJ1-2, with D perhaps TRBD1 (6 bases). The germline gives CDR1 SGHDT, CDR2 YYEEEE. CDR3 length equals 14 residues. The germline V and J ends were trimmed by 1 base and 6 bases, with 13 bases remaining between them.

This rearrangement joins TRBV5-4 to TRBJ1-3; tentative D call: TRBD1 (6 bases). This CDR3 has 17 residues. V lost 2 bases and J lost 4, with 19 bases in between. Germline V lookup: CDR1 SGHNT, CDR2 YYREEE (reference sequence). The CDR3 DNA reads TGTGCCAGCAGCTTTAAGAGGGGGGCTTCGGTCGGAAACACCATATATTTT. Its protein is CASSFKRGASVGNTIYF.

The rearrangement uses TRBV2 and TRBJ1-2, with TRBD1 identical over 11 bases. V shed 1 base and J 5 bases; nucleotides not matched to a gene: 6. Germline assignment: CDR1 SNHLY and CDR2 FYNNEI. This CDR3 has 16 amino acids. The CDR3 DNA reads TGTGCCAGCAGTGAAGGGACAGGACAGGGGGCATATGGCTACACCTTC. As protein: CASSEGTGQGAYGYTF.